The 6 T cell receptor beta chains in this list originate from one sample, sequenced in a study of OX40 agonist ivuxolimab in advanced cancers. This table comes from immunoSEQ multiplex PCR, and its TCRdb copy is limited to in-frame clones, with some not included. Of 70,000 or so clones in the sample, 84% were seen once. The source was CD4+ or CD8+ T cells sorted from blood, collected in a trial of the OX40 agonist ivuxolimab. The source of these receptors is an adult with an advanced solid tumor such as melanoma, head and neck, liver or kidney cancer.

DNA of the CDR3: TGTGCCAGCAGCTTGCGGGGTAGCACAGATACGCAGTATTTT. Its protein product is CASSLRGSTDTQYF. The V call is TRBV7-8, the J call TRBJ2-3, with D tentatively TRBD2 (6 bases). The V and J ends lost 3 bases and 0 bases respectively, with 7 bases between them. This CDR3 region has 14 residues. Germline CDR1 reads SGHVS; CDR2 reads FQNEAQ.

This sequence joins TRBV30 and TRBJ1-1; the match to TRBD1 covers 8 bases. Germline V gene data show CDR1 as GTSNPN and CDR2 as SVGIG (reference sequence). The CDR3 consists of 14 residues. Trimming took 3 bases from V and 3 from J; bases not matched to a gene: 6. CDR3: CAWSPTGGYTEAFF. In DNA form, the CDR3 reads TGTGCCTGGAGCCCCACAGGGGGATACACTGAAGCTTTCTTT.

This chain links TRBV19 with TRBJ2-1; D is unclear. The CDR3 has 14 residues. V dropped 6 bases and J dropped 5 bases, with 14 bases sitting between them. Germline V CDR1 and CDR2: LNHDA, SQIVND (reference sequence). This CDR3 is CASRRRTQDNEQFF. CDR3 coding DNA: TGTGCCAGTAGACGGCGGACGCAAGACAATGAGCAGTTCTTC. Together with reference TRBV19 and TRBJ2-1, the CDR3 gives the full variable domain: DGGITQSPKYLFRKEGQNVTLSCEQNLNHDAMYWYRQDPGQGLRLIYYSQIVNDFQKGDIAEGYSVSREKKESFPLTVTSAQKNPTAFYLCASRRRTQDNEQFFGPGTRLTVL.

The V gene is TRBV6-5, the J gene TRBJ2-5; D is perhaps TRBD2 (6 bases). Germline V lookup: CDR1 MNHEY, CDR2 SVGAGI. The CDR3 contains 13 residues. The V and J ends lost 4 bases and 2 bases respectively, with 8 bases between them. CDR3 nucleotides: TGTGCCAGCAGTTCGCGGGAACAAGAGACCCAGTACTTC. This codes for CASSSREQETQYF.

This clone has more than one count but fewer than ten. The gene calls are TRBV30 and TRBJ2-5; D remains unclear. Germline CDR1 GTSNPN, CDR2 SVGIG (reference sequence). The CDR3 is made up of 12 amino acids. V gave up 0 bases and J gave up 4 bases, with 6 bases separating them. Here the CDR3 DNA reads TGTGCCTGGAGTGTAAGAAGAGAGACCCAGTACTTC. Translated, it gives CAWSVRRETQYF.

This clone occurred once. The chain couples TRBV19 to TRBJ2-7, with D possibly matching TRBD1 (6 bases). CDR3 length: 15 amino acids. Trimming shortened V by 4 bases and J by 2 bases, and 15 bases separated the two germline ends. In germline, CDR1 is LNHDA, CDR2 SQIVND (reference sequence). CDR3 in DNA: TGTGCCAGTAGTACTGGACAGCAACCTGCCTACGAGCAGTACTTC. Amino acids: CASSTGQQPAYEQYF. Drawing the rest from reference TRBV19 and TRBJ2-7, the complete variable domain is DGGITQSPKYLFRKEGQNVTLSCEQNLNHDAMYWYRQDPGQGLRLIYYSQIVNDFQKGDIAEGYSVSREKKESFPLTVTSAQKNPTAFYLCASSTGQQPAYEQYFGPGTRLTVT.